The sequence of this T cell receptor beta chain was determined in a study of T cell responses to AZD1222 COVID-19 vaccine. Overall study context: The study pooled second doses at about 4 or about 12 weeks. Regarding the study as a whole: Samples come after the peak T cell response, not at day 14.

In the case of this clone: Its antigen is currently unknown.

Clones were sequenced by immunoSEQ multiplex PCR, and TCRdb holds only the in-frame ones, with some missing. Among about 110,000 clones listed, roughly 87% were seen once. The sequencing here drew on peripheral blood, taken on day 0 of AZD1222 vaccination. The sequence was obtained from an adult in good health.

This chain's CDR3 is CASSSYSIRTDTQYF. The CDR3, as DNA: TGTGCCAGCAGCTCTTATTCAATTAGGACAGATACGCAGTATTTT. The chain is built from TRBV9 and TRBJ2-3; D remains ambiguous. CDR1 is SGDLS and CDR2 is YYNGEE in the germline V gene. The CDR3 consists of 15 residues. The V end lost 4 bases, the J end lost 3 bases, and 15 bases lay between the germline ends.